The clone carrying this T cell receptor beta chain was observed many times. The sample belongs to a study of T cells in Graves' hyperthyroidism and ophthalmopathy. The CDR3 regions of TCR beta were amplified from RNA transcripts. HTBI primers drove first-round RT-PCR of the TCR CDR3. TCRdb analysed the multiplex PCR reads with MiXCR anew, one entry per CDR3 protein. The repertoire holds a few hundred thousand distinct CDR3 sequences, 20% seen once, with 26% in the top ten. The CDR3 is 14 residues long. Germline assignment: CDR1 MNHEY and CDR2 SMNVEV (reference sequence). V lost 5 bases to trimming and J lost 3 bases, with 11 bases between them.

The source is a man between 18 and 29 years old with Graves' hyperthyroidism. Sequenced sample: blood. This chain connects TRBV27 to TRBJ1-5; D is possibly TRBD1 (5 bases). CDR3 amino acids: CASSPWGNNQPQHF. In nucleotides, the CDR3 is TGTGCCAGCAGTCCCTGGGGGAACAATCAGCCCCAGCATTTT.